This TCR beta chain is drawn from a study of OX40 agonist ivuxolimab in advanced cancers. Study-level information: Patients with hepatocellular carcinoma, melanoma, renal cell or head and neck cancer made up the dose-escalation patients.

This CDR3 is 13 amino acids long. Trimming took off 7 bases at V and 3 bases at J, with 10 bases between the two ends. In germline, CDR1 is MNHNS, CDR2 SASEGT. Study-level points and caveats: Dose levels from 0.1 to 3.0 mg/kg saw CD4+ and CD8+ blood T cells expand clonally by week 6.

Assay: immunoSEQ multiplex PCR; the TCRdb copy retains only in-frame clones and omits some. The table has 55,000 to 65,000 clones, 70% to 90% seen once. Concerning this clone itself: What it binds is not known.

V gene TRBV6-1 combines with J gene TRBJ2-1; D may be TRBD2 (5 bases). Here the sequenced sample was CD4+ or CD8+ T cells sorted from blood, taken in a trial of the OX40 agonist ivuxolimab. The TCR comes from an adult with an advanced solid tumor such as melanoma, head and neck, liver or kidney cancer. DNA for the CDR3: TGTGCCAGCACTCCTCGGGGCTACAATGAGCAGTTCTTC. It codes for CASTPRGYNEQFF.